The 26 T cell receptor beta chains given below trace back to one sample, sequenced in a study of blood T cell repertoires in COVID-19. The method was immunoSEQ multiplex PCR; TCRdb's version includes in-frame clones alone and lacks a portion of them. The sample consists of more than 95,000 clones, about 91% of them appearing once. The sequenced sample was peripheral blood. The receptors stem from a human donor in a cohort sampled during active COVID-19.

This chain joins TRBV4-1 and TRBJ2-7, with D maybe TRBD2 (5 bases). Trimming removed 0 bases from V and 3 bases from J, with 12 bases in between. Germline V CDR1 and CDR2: MGHRA, YSYEKL. The CDR3 spans 15 residues. The CDR3 coding sequence is TGCGCCAGCAGCCAAGATGTCCCGGGATTCTACGAGCAGTACTTC. This gives the protein CASSQDVPGFYEQYF.

This chain uses TRBV15 with TRBJ2-5, with 7 bases identical to TRBD2. The CDR3 loop spans 14 amino acids. The ends lost 1 base at V and 2 bases at J; junction bases unmatched: 1. Germline CDR1 reads LNHNV; CDR2 reads YYDKDF (reference sequence). The chain's CDR3 is CATSRGGGQETQYF. DNA for the CDR3: TGTGCCACCAGCAGAGGGGGGGGACAAGAGACCCAGTACTTC.

The chain uses TRBV4-2 and TRBJ2-1, with a tentative D call TRBD1 (7 bases). The germline gives CDR1 LGHNA, CDR2 YNFKEQ. The CDR3 contains 16 residues. V was shortened by 3 bases and J by 5 bases, with 17 bases between the two germline ends. The CDR3 reads CASSQGAGQNNNEQFF. The CDR3 region has the DNA TGTGCCAGCAGCCAGGGTGCGGGACAGAACAACAATGAGCAGTTCTTC.

The chain links TRBV6-5 to TRBJ2-7, with 11 positions matching TRBD2. J was trimmed by 2 bases and V by 6 bases; bases with no gene match: 6. Per the germline V gene, CDR1 is MNHEY and CDR2 is SVGAGI. The CDR3 sequence is 15 residues long. The CDR3 is CASSQTSGGPYEQYF. CDR3 in DNA: TGTGCCAGCAGCCAAACTAGCGGGGGCCCCTACGAGCAGTACTTC.

The rearrangement joins TRBV30 to TRBJ2-7; 8 bases fit TRBD1. The CDR3 covers 14 residues. With 5 bases clipped from V and 0 bases from J, the junction kept 6 bases outside the gene matches. Germline V gene sequence: CDR1 GTSNPN, CDR2 SVGIG (reference sequence). CDR3: CAWDRGAASYEQYF. CDR3 DNA: TGTGCCTGGGACAGGGGAGCGGCCTCCTACGAGCAGTACTTC.

This sequence joins TRBV4-3 and TRBJ2-5; 8 bases map to TRBD2. The CDR3 totals 16 residues. The germline gives CDR1 LGHNA, CDR2 YSLEER. V shed 0 bases and J 5 bases; nucleotides not matched to a gene: 8. DNA of the CDR3: TGCGCCAGCAGCCAAGATTCCAGCGGGAGTTTCGAGACCCAGTACTTC. Translating it yields CASSQDSSGSFETQYF.

The chain employs TRBV7-3 and TRBJ2-5; maybe TRBD1 (6 bases). The CDR3 covers 18 residues. Germline assignment: CDR1 SGHTA and CDR2 FQGTGA. V was clipped by 0 bases and J by 3 bases, with 20 bases between them. The chain's CDR3 is CASSLTGQGPPFEETQYF. The DNA of the CDR3 is TGTGCCAGCAGCTTAACTGGGCAGGGGCCCCCCTTCGAAGAGACCCAGTACTTC.

This sequence joins TRBV19 and TRBJ1-1; TRBD1 matches 10 bases. CDR1 and CDR2 (germline): LNHDA, SQIVND (reference sequence). After removal of 1 base from V and 5 bases from J, the junction contained 13 bases not matched to a gene. There are 18 residues in the CDR3. CDR3 in amino acids: CASSIGAGQGQIKTEAFF. The DNA of the CDR3 is TGTGCCAGTAGTATAGGAGCGGGACAGGGGCAGATTAAGACTGAAGCTTTCTTT.

V gene TRBV6-2 or TRBV6-3 combines with J gene TRBJ2-5; maybe TRBD2 (5 bases). The CDR3 covers 11 residues. Trimming took 4 bases from V and 8 from J, leaving 8 bases between them. Germline lookup yields CDR1 MNHEY and CDR2 SVGEGT. This CDR3 is CASSLGGTQYF. For the CDR3, the DNA is TGTGCCAGCAGTTTAGGAGGTACCCAGTACTTC.

The chain is built from TRBV3-1 (or the pseudogene TRBV3-2) and TRBJ1-2; D may be TRBD1 (6 bases). Germline assignment: CDR1 LGHDT and CDR2 YNNKEL (reference sequence). There are 14 residues in the CDR3. Trimming stripped 3 bases from V and 2 bases from J, with 10 bases between. The CDR3 loop is CASSQIQGNYGYTF. CDR3 coding DNA: TGTGCCAGCAGCCAGATTCAGGGGAACTATGGCTACACCTTC.

This clone was observed once. The chain uses TRBV9 and TRBJ2-7; 9 bases are a match to TRBD2. The CDR3 runs 16 residues. Germline trimming cut 0 bases from V and 0 bases from J; bases unmatched to any gene: 4. Germline lookup yields CDR1 SGDLS and CDR2 YYNGEE. The CDR3 DNA reads as TGTGCCAGCAGCGTAGGGGGCGGGAGGGCCTCCTACGAGCAGTACTTC. It encodes CASSVGGGRASYEQYF.

The rearrangement links TRBV7-8 to TRBJ1-1, with a tentative D call TRBD1 (5 bases). Looked up from germline, CDR1 is SGHVS and CDR2 is FQNEAQ. There are 15 residues in the CDR3. The V end lost 1 base, the J end lost 0 bases, and 9 bases lay between the germline ends. The CDR3 region has the DNA TGTGCCAGCAGCTTAGAGGGGTGGGTGAACACTGAAGCTTTCTTT. Translated, it gives CASSLEGWVNTEAFF.

The genes are TRBV3-1 (or the pseudogene TRBV3-2) and TRBJ1-1; D may be TRBD1 (6 bases). The CDR3 runs to 14 residues. V was cut by 3 bases and J by 3 bases, with 11 bases left in between. Germline V gene sequence: CDR1 LGHDT, CDR2 YNNKEL (reference sequence). The CDR3 region is CASSHHRVDTEAFF. The DNA of the CDR3 is TGTGCCAGCAGCCACCACAGGGTGGACACTGAAGCTTTCTTT.

The chain joins TRBV15 to TRBJ2-5; 9 bases are a match to TRBD1. The CDR3 contains 14 residues. Germline trimming cut 7 bases from V and 4 bases from J; bases unmatched to any gene: 7. The germline CDR1 and CDR2 sequences are LNHNV and YYDKDF (reference sequence). CDR3: CATNRGQGGETQYF. CDR3 DNA sequence: TGTGCCACCAACCGGGGACAGGGAGGAGAGACCCAGTACTTC.

V is TRBV6-6 and J is TRBJ1-2; the D is unclear. The V gene's germline CDR1 is MNHNY and CDR2 SVGAGI (reference sequence). The germline V and J ends were trimmed by 2 bases and 3 bases, with 10 bases remaining between them. The CDR3 totals 14 residues. Here the CDR3 reads CASSYEARYYGYTF. In nucleotides, the CDR3 is TGTGCCAGCAGTTACGAAGCCAGGTACTATGGCTACACCTTC.

Here the CDR3 reads CASVLAGQSNQPQHF. The CDR3 DNA reads TGTGCCAGTGTACTAGCGGGGCAGAGCAATCAGCCCCAGCATTTT. The V and J genes are TRBV19 and TRBJ1-5; possible D gene TRBD1, 5 bases. Trimming shortened V by 8 bases and J by 1 base, and 15 bases separated the two germline ends. Germline CDR1 LNHDA, CDR2 SQIVND (reference sequence). The CDR3 length is 15 residues.

The V call is TRBV29-1, the J call TRBJ1-1; 11 nucleotides agree with TRBD1. Germline V gene data show CDR1 as SQVTM and CDR2 as ANQGSEA. The V segment lost 4 bases and the J segment 5 bases; nucleotides outside the gene matches: 9. The CDR3 consists of 15 residues. The CDR3: CSVVPDRGPGTEAFF. In DNA, the CDR3 is TGCAGCGTTGTTCCGGACAGGGGGCCGGGGACTGAAGCTTTCTTT.

V gene TRBV7-2 combines with J gene TRBJ1-1; D call uncertain. V dropped 4 bases and J dropped 7 bases, with 10 bases sitting between them. This CDR3 spans 12 amino acids. The V gene's germline CDR1 is SGHTA and CDR2 FQGNSA. The CDR3 coding sequence is TGTGCCAGCAGCTCGACTTTGGATGAAGCTTTCTTT. Its translation: CASSSTLDEAFF.

The chain combines TRBV11-2 with TRBJ2-6; 8 bases fit TRBD1. Germline CDR1 reads SGHAT; CDR2 reads FQNNGV. J was trimmed by 2 bases and V by 1 base; bases with no gene match: 1. The CDR3 sequence is 16 residues long. CDR3 residues: CASSLAGGTGANVLTF. In DNA form, the CDR3 reads TGTGCCAGCAGCTTAGCAGGGGGCACTGGGGCCAACGTCCTGACTTTC. Complete variable domain (other parts from reference TRBV11-2 and TRBJ2-6): EAGVAQSPRYKIIEKRQSVAFWCNPISGHATLYWYQQILGQGPKLLIQFQNNGVVDDSQLPKDRFSAERLKGVDSTLKIQPAKLEDSAVYLCASSLAGGTGANVLTFGAGSRLTVL.

The chain combines TRBV6-5 with TRBJ2-1; a weak D match, TRBD2 (6 bases). V lost 6 bases and J 7 bases, leaving 13 bases between the germline ends. The CDR3 contains 13 residues. The germline gives CDR1 MNHEY, CDR2 SVGAGI. The CDR3 DNA sequence: TGTGCCAGCAGCCTCTTCCGGGAGAATGAGCAGTTCTTC. It encodes CASSLFRENEQFF.

This chain joins TRBV24-1 and TRBJ2-1; the match to TRBD2 covers 7 bases. Germline CDR1 and CDR2: KGHDR and SFDVKD. The CDR3 loop spans 15 amino acids. V shed 6 bases, J shed 4 bases, and the junction held 8 bases outside the gene matches. The CDR3 DNA is TGTGCCACCAGTACTAAGCGGGGCCTGTACAATGAGCAGTTCTTC. Amino acids: CATSTKRGLYNEQFF.

This clone is deemed medium-sized. V is TRBV11-2 and J is TRBJ2-4; D call uncertain. V was pared by 4 bases and J by 3 bases, with 13 bases between. The CDR3 sequence is 15 residues long. Germline V gene data show CDR1 as SGHAT and CDR2 as FQNNGV. The CDR3 spells CASSSNRKYKNIQYF. The CDR3 nucleotides are TGTGCCAGCAGCTCAAACAGAAAATACAAAAACATTCAGTACTTC. Based on the CDR3 plus reference TRBV11-2 and TRBJ2-4, the full variable domain is EAGVAQSPRYKIIEKRQSVAFWCNPISGHATLYWYQQILGQGPKLLIQFQNNGVVDDSQLPKDRFSAERLKGVDSTLKIQPAKLEDSAVYLCASSSNRKYKNIQYFGAGTRLSVL.

V usage is TRBV5-5 and J usage is TRBJ1-3; 10 positions match TRBD1. The germline CDR1 and CDR2 sequences are SGHKS and YYEKEE (reference sequence). The CDR3 sequence is 15 residues long. Unmatched junction bases numbered 2, after V lost 0 bases and J lost 5 bases. The CDR3 here is CASSLAGQGRNTIYF. CDR3 nucleotide sequence: TGTGCCAGCAGCTTGGCGGGACAGGGGAGAAACACCATATATTTT.

The chain recombines TRBV5-1 with TRBJ1-3; D call uncertain. Trimming cost V 5 bases and J 0 bases, with 6 bases left between them. The germline gives CDR1 SGHRS, CDR2 YFSETQ. The CDR3 runs to 13 residues. CDR3 protein: CASRRDSGNTIYF. CDR3 coding DNA: TGCGCCAGCAGGCGCGACTCTGGAAACACCATATATTTT.

The chain joins TRBV4-2 to TRBJ1-5; 8 bases match TRBD1. Germline V gene data show CDR1 as LGHNA and CDR2 as YNFKEQ. This CDR3 comprises 14 residues. V trimming: 3 bases; J trimming: 7 bases; junction bases outside the gene matches: 5. The CDR3 protein is CASSQDRVGQPQHF. The CDR3 region has the DNA TGTGCCAGCAGCCAGGACAGGGTGGGGCAGCCCCAGCATTTT.

The V gene is TRBV18, the J gene TRBJ2-1, with 10 bases matching TRBD2. Germline CDR1 is KGHSH and CDR2 is LQKENI. This CDR3 spans 15 amino acids. With V trimmed by 6 bases and J by 5 bases, 7 bases remained unmatched. The CDR3 DNA follows: TGTGCCAGCTCCCCTAGCGGGAGTAGGAACAATGAGCAGTTCTTC. Its protein product is CASSPSGSRNNEQFF.